A single T cell receptor (beta chain) is shown here with its context. Antigen specificity is unknown. The sample belongs to a study of cytomegalovirus exposure and HLA in healthy donors. Study findings and constraints: Per published reports, the classifier diagnosed cytomegalovirus status with high specificity and sensitivity. A few CMV-associated chains were confirmed in vitro to be specific for CMV antigens.

Data came from immunoSEQ multiplex PCR; TCRdb stores just in-frame clones and leaves some out. The sample records around 180,000 clones, 75% to 90% being singletons. V lost 5 bases, J lost 9 bases, and 10 bases stayed unmatched. Per the germline V gene, CDR1 is MNHEY and CDR2 is SMNVEV (reference sequence). This CDR3 is built from 14 residues. The V and J genes are TRBV27 and TRBJ2-3; 8 bases line up with TRBD2. The sample consisted of PBMCs. This receptor was identified in a man younger than 35 in good health and CMV-seropositive. Here the CDR3 reads CASSSGRTFGTQYF. CDR3 bases: TGTGCCAGCAGTAGCGGGAGAACCTTTGGGACGCAGTATTTT.